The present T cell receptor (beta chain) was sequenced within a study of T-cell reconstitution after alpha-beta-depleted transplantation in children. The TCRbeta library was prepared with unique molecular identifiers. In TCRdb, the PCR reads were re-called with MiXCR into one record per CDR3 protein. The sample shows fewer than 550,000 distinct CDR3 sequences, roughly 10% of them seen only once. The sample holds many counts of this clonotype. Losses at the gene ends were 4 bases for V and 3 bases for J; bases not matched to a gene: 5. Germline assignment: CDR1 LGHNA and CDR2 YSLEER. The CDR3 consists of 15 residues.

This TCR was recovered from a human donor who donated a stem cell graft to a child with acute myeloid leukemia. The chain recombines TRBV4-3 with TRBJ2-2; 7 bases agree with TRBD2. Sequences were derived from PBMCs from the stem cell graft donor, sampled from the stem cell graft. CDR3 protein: CASSPGREYTGELFF. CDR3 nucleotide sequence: TGCGCCAGCAGCCCTGGGCGGGAGTACACCGGGGAGCTGTTTTTT.